The 13 T cell receptor beta chains listed next were all sequenced from one sample in a study of OX40 agonist ivuxolimab in advanced cancers. Sequencing was performed with immunoSEQ multiplex PCR; in TCRdb, only in-frame clones are kept and a portion is missing. The sample consists of 60,000 to 70,000 clones, 85% to 90% of them appearing once. This material consisted of CD4+ or CD8+ T cells sorted from blood, taken in a trial of the OX40 agonist ivuxolimab. These receptors were obtained from an adult with an advanced solid tumor such as melanoma, head and neck, liver or kidney cancer.

This rearrangement joins TRBV7-2 to TRBJ1-1; 9 positions agree with TRBD1. The trim removed 4 bases at V and 5 bases at J, leaving 2 bases unmatched. Germline CDR1 SGHTA, CDR2 FQGNSA. The CDR3 sequence is 13 residues long. The chain's CDR3 is CASSWDRETEAFF. Here the CDR3 DNA reads TGTGCCAGCAGCTGGGACAGGGAGACTGAAGCTTTCTTT.

This chain uses TRBV5-1 with TRBJ1-5; possible D gene TRBD1, 5 bases. V was trimmed by 2 bases and J by 5 bases, leaving 11 bases between them. This CDR3 region has 14 residues. Germline CDR1 and CDR2: SGHRS and YFSETQ. This CDR3 is CASSLWGSDQPQHF. The CDR3 nucleotides are TGCGCCAGCAGCTTATGGGGGTCCGATCAGCCCCAGCATTTT.

The chain is built from TRBV27 and TRBJ2-1; 15 positions agree with TRBD2. The CDR3 extends over 21 amino acids. V lost 6 bases, J lost 7 bases, and 22 bases stayed unmatched. From germline, CDR1 is MNHEY and CDR2 SMNVEV (reference sequence). The CDR3 is CASSLAKGRGLAGGPWNEQFF. The CDR3 bases are TGTGCCAGCAGCCTTGCGAAAGGGAGAGGACTAGCGGGAGGGCCGTGGAATGAGCAGTTCTTC.

The chain employs TRBV18 and TRBJ1-5; 9 bases fit TRBD1. Looked up from germline, CDR1 is KGHSH and CDR2 is LQKENI. V gave up 5 bases and J gave up 7 bases; unmatched junction bases: 6. The CDR3 length is 14 residues. CDR3 sequence (DNA): TGTGCCAGCTCAGGGGGGACAGGGCCCCAGCCCCAGCATTTT. Protein: CASSGGTGPQPQHF.

This chain's CDR3 is CASSSSPAAGDGYF. DNA for the CDR3: TGTGCCAGCAGCTCTAGTCCCGCAGCGGGAGATGGGTATTTT. V gene TRBV7-2 combines with J gene TRBJ2-3, with 8 bases lining up with TRBD2. The CDR3 spans 14 residues. The V gene end was trimmed by 4 bases and the J gene end by 14 bases; junction bases not matched to a gene: 14. The germline V gene has CDR1 SGHTA and CDR2 FQGNSA.

The chain recombines TRBV6-1 with TRBJ1-1, with D perhaps matching TRBD1 (5 bases). The CDR3 runs to 14 residues. Trimming took off 1 base at V and 8 bases at J, with 14 bases between the two ends. Per the germline V gene, CDR1 is MNHNS and CDR2 is SASEGT. This CDR3 reads CASSEGRPRDEAFF. DNA of the CDR3: TGTGCCAGCAGTGAAGGCAGGCCTCGGGACGAAGCTTTCTTT.

This rearrangement joins TRBV6-1 to TRBJ1-1, with D perhaps TRBD1 (6 bases). The germline V gene encodes CDR1 MNHNS and CDR2 SASEGT. The ends were cut back, 7 bases at V and 7 bases at J, with 19 bases in the middle. The CDR3 runs to 14 residues. The CDR3 spells CASTVRGWEGEAFF. CDR3 DNA: TGTGCCAGCACCGTTAGGGGGTGGGAAGGTGAAGCTTTCTTT.

This rearrangement joins TRBV2 to TRBJ1-5; TRBD1 is a possible D gene (5 bases). This CDR3 is 14 amino acids long. CDR1 and CDR2 from the germline V gene are SNHLY and FYNNEI. Trimming shortened V by 6 bases and J by 0 bases, and 9 bases separated the two germline ends. The CDR3 DNA reads TGTGCCAGCAGCGACAGTAATAGCAATCAGCCCCAGCATTTT. Translating it yields CASSDSNSNQPQHF.

V usage is TRBV2 and J usage is TRBJ1-4; 8 nucleotides align to TRBD1. The CDR3 is 12 residues long. The V gene's germline CDR1 is SNHLY and CDR2 FYNNEI. The V segment lost 7 bases and the J segment 5 bases; nucleotides outside the gene matches: 0. The CDR3 DNA is TGTGCCAGCAACAGGGGGAATGAAAAACTGTTTTTT. This sequence encodes CASNRGNEKLFF.

The rearrangement uses TRBV29-1 and TRBJ2-1; 8 nucleotides line up with TRBD2. Germline V lookup: CDR1 SQVTM, CDR2 ANQGSEA. The trim removed 1 base at V and 5 bases at J, leaving 1 base unmatched. This CDR3 region has 13 residues. The CDR3: CSVEGGGNNEQFF. CDR3 in DNA: TGCAGCGTTGAAGGCGGGGGGAACAATGAGCAGTTCTTC.

This chain connects TRBV9 to TRBJ2-1; D might be TRBD2 (5 bases). The CDR3 is made up of 15 amino acids. The V and J ends lost 4 bases and 4 bases respectively, with 15 bases between them. Germline-derived CDR1 and CDR2 are SGDLS and YYNGEE. The CDR3 loop is CASSPTGERYNEQFF. CDR3 nucleotide sequence: TGTGCCAGCAGCCCGACCGGGGAGCGTTACAATGAGCAGTTCTTC.

V and J are TRBV7-6 and TRBJ1-4; the D is unclear. V was shortened by 2 bases and J by 0 bases, with 10 bases between the two germline ends. The CDR3 is 16 residues long. Germline V gene sequence: CDR1 SGHVS, CDR2 FNYEAQ. The CDR3, as DNA: TGTGCCAGCAGCTTATCTCGGGCTGCAACTAATGAAAAACTGTTTTTT. It encodes CASSLSRAATNEKLFF. Drawing the rest from reference TRBV7-6 and TRBJ1-4, the complete variable domain is GAGVSQSPRYKVTKRGQDVALRCDPISGHVSLYWYRQALGQGPEFLTYFNYEAQQDKSGLPNDRFSAERPEGSISTLTIQRTEQRDSAMYRCASSLSRAATNEKLFFGSGTQLSVL.

The chain joins TRBV21-1 to TRBJ1-1. TRBV21-1 is a pseudogene locus. The CDR3 sequence is 15 residues long. CDR3 amino acids: CASSKAEEWGTEAFF. In nucleotides, the CDR3 is TGTGCCAGCAGCAAAGCGGAGGAATGGGGCACTGAAGCTTTCTTT.